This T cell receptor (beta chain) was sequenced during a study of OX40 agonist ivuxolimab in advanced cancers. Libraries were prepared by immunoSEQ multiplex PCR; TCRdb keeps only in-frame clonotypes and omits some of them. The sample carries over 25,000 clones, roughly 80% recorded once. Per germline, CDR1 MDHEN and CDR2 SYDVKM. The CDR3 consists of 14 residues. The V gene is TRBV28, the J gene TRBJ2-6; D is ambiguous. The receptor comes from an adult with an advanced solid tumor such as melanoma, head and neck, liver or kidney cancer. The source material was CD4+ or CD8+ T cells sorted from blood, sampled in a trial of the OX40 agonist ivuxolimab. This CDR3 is CASTPYSGANVLTF. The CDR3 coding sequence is TGTGCTTCCACCCCTTACTCTGGGGCCAACGTCCTGACTTTC.